Following are 20 T cell receptor beta chains from one sample sequenced in a study of blood T cell repertoires in COVID-19 (dated by TCRdb to the early 2020s). Libraries came from the immunoSEQ multiplex PCR assay. The immuneACCESS repertoire file appears here via TCRdb, limited to in-frame rearrangements. These files lack a portion of the clones; in checked studies, under half of the deficit traces to unresolved V genes, and the cause of the others is not known. Counted in this sample were around 120,000 clones; 65% to 85% of them appeared once. The top ten constitute 1.5% to 2% of the sample. The sample taken for sequencing was peripheral blood. The receptors were gathered from a man between 65 and 85 years old with acute or convalescent COVID-19.

V usage is TRBV5-1 and J usage is TRBJ1-4; possible D gene TRBD1, 5 bases. CDR1 and CDR2 (germline): SGHRS, YFSETQ. The ends were cut back, 4 bases at V and 3 bases at J, with 10 bases in the middle. The CDR3 is made up of 14 amino acids. In nucleotides, the CDR3 is TGCGCCAGCAGCGTTCAGGGCCCTAATGAAAAACTGTTTTTT. It specifies CASSVQGPNEKLFF.

The V gene is TRBV12-3 or TRBV12-4, the J gene TRBJ2-2; D gene uncertain. The CDR3 consists of 12 residues. The V end lost 6 bases, the J end lost 1 base, and 3 bases lay between the germline ends. This chain's CDR3 is CASSLNTGELFF. In DNA, the CDR3 is TGTGCCAGCAGCCTGAACACCGGGGAGCTGTTTTTT.

The V and J genes are TRBV19 and TRBJ2-7; no clear D gene. CDR1 is LNHDA, CDR2 SQIVND, per germline (reference sequence). Trimming removed 9 bases from V and 7 bases from J, with 22 bases in between. CDR3 size: 14 residues. The CDR3 region is CASRQRVQRGEQYF. Written as DNA, the CDR3 is TGTGCCAGCCGCCAGCGAGTGCAAAGAGGAGAGCAGTACTTC.

The chain joins TRBV3-1 (or the pseudogene TRBV3-2) to TRBJ1-1, with D maybe TRBD1 (6 bases). Per the germline V gene, CDR1 is LGHDT and CDR2 is YNNKEL (reference sequence). The CDR3 length is 14 residues. Trimming pared 3 bases from V and 2 bases from J, leaving 10 bases between. The chain's CDR3 is CASSHSGTNTEAFF. CDR3 bases: TGTGCCAGCAGCCACTCCGGGACAAACACTGAAGCTTTCTTT.

This rearrangement joins TRBV6-2 or TRBV6-3 to TRBJ1-1; 12 bases are shared with TRBD1. The CDR3 loop spans 15 amino acids. Germline assignment: CDR1 MNHEY and CDR2 SVGEGT. J was trimmed by 7 bases and V by 2 bases; bases with no gene match: 5. The CDR3 loop reads CASSYRDRGRSEAFF. In DNA form, the CDR3 reads TGTGCCAGCAGTTACAGGGACAGGGGGCGAAGTGAAGCTTTCTTT.

The rearrangement joins TRBV10-3 to TRBJ1-2; D gene unclear. V was pared by 11 bases and J by 3 bases, with 16 bases between. This CDR3 has 13 residues. The germline CDR1 and CDR2 sequences are ENHRY and SYGVKD. In DNA, the CDR3 is TGTGCCTCCAAGGGAGGGAGCGACTATGGCTACACCTTC. Its translation is CASKGGSDYGYTF.

The chain links TRBV19 to TRBJ2-1; 13 bases line up with TRBD2. The junction had 8 bases not matched to a gene; V was cut back by 6 bases and J by 9 bases. From germline, CDR1 is LNHDA and CDR2 SQIVND (reference sequence). The length of the CDR3 is 15 residues. Written as DNA, the CDR3 is TGTGCCAGTAGCACCCTACTAGCGGGGGGGGGTGAGCAGTTCTTC. It codes for CASSTLLAGGGEQFF. The full variable domain, its missing parts supplied by reference TRBV19 and TRBJ2-1, is DGGITQSPKYLFRKEGQNVTLSCEQNLNHDAMYWYRQDPGQGLRLIYYSQIVNDFQKGDIAEGYSVSREKKESFPLTVTSAQKNPTAFYLCASSTLLAGGGEQFFGPGTRLTVL.

This sequence joins TRBV2 and TRBJ2-7; TRBD1 aligns across 7 bases. The CDR3 extends over 14 amino acids. The ends lost 7 bases at V and 6 bases at J; junction bases unmatched: 12. Germline V gene sequence: CDR1 SNHLY, CDR2 FYNNEI. The DNA for the CDR3 is TGTGCCAGCACTCCACAGGGGTTGTCCGGCGAGCAGTACTTC. Translation gives CASTPQGLSGEQYF.

The chain recombines TRBV6-2 or TRBV6-3 with TRBJ1-1; D remains unclear. Germline values: CDR1 MNHEY, CDR2 SVGEGT. V was trimmed by 5 bases and J by 2 bases, leaving 9 bases between them. CDR3 length: 13 amino acids. The CDR3 loop is CASSHRGNTEAFF. The DNA of the CDR3 is TGTGCCAGCAGTCACCGGGGTAACACTGAAGCTTTCTTT.

This chain connects TRBV7-2 to TRBJ1-5, with D possibly matching TRBD1 (5 bases). This CDR3 is 14 amino acids long. Per germline, CDR1 SGHTA and CDR2 FQGNSA. The V gene lost 1 base and the J gene lost 6 bases, with 10 bases spanning the gap. The CDR3 here is CASSLGGGGQPQHF. CDR3 nucleotide sequence: TGTGCCAGCAGCTTAGGGGGCGGCGGTCAGCCCCAGCATTTT.

The chain joins TRBV6-6 to TRBJ1-2; unclear D gene. The CDR3 runs 17 residues. The germline CDR1 and CDR2 sequences are MNHNY and SVGAGI (reference sequence). Trimming cost V 5 bases and J 4 bases, with 23 bases left between them. The CDR3 loop is CASSRRLGGTIFYGYTF. CDR3 sequence (DNA): TGTGCCAGCAGTCGTCGTTTGGGAGGAACGATATTCTATGGCTACACCTTC.

This clone was found many times. V usage is TRBV23-1 and J usage is TRBJ1-1; no firm D call. TRBV23-1 is treated as an ORF (open reading frame) with a function not yet certain. Trimming took off 1 base at V and 1 base at J, with 7 bases between the two ends. The CDR3 is 14 residues long. CDR3 amino acids: CASSQLTRNTEAFF. In DNA, the CDR3 is TGCGCCAGCAGTCAATTGACAAGGAACACTGAAGCTTTCTTT.

The gene calls are TRBV19 and TRBJ2-7, with 7 bases matching TRBD1. The V gene end was trimmed by 4 bases and the J gene end by 3 bases; junction bases not matched to a gene: 12. CDR3 length: 16 residues. CDR1 and CDR2 from the germline V gene are LNHDA and SQIVND (reference sequence). This CDR3 reads CASSTPTGTAGYEQYF. The CDR3 coding sequence is TGTGCCAGTAGTACCCCAACCGGGACAGCCGGCTACGAGCAGTACTTC.

The CDR3 region is CASSLTPPDTQYF. Here the CDR3 DNA reads TGTGCCAGCAGCTTAACTCCCCCAGATACGCAGTATTTT. V is TRBV11-2 and J is TRBJ2-3; D is undetermined. Deletions cut 2 bases from V and 4 bases from J, with 7 bases between. The length of the CDR3 is 13 residues. Germline V gene lookup returns CDR1 SGHAT and CDR2 FQNNGV.

The gene calls are TRBV18 and TRBJ1-5, with 9 bases lining up with TRBD1. Germline CDR1 KGHSH, CDR2 LQKENI. J lost 4 bases, V lost 4 bases, and 8 bases had no gene match. This CDR3 contains 16 residues. The CDR3 DNA reads TGTGCCAGCTCACACGGAGACAGGGGGGGTAATCAGCCCCAGCATTTT. Residues: CASSHGDRGGNQPQHF.

The V gene is TRBV2, the J gene TRBJ1-5; TRBD1 matches at 9 bases. Germline V gene lookup returns CDR1 SNHLY and CDR2 FYNNEI. The CDR3 is 14 amino acids. V lost 4 bases, J lost 5 bases, and 3 bases stayed unmatched. CDR3 protein: CASSAWDRDQPQHF. CDR3 nucleotides: TGTGCCAGCAGTGCTTGGGACAGGGATCAGCCCCAGCATTTT.

This clone has only one observation. This chain links TRBV9 with TRBJ2-3; no definite D call. The V and J ends lost 2 bases and 2 bases respectively, with 12 bases between them. Germline V gene lookup returns CDR1 SGDLS and CDR2 YYNGEE. CDR3 length: 15 amino acids. The CDR3 coding sequence is TGTGCCAGCAGCGTTAGTAGCCGCCCCACAGATACGCAGTATTTT. It is translated as CASSVSSRPTDTQYF.

This clone was seen only once. The CDR3 protein is CASSEFSGGQETQYF. The CDR3 DNA sequence: TGTGCCAGCAGTGAGTTTAGCGGGGGCCAAGAGACCCAGTACTTC. The chain couples TRBV6-1 to TRBJ2-5, with TRBD2 matching over 9 bases. V shed 3 bases and J 1 base; nucleotides not matched to a gene: 3. CDR3 length equals 15 residues. The germline V gene has CDR1 MNHNS and CDR2 SASEGT.

This clone was seen a single time. The rearrangement links TRBV29-1 to TRBJ1-2, with 7 bases matching TRBD1. In germline, CDR1 is SQVTM, CDR2 ANQGSEA. The CDR3 has 14 amino acids. Germline trimming cut 7 bases from V and 4 bases from J; bases unmatched to any gene: 12. The CDR3 region has the DNA TGCAGCGCTCTGGGACAGAGCGGCGGCTATGGCTACACCTTC. It yields the protein CSALGQSGGYGYTF.

This clone was seen a few times. The CDR3, as DNA: TGTGCCAGCAGCTCCAACGGAGGGTATGGCTACACCTTC. Translated, it gives CASSSNGGYGYTF. The gene calls are TRBV7-2 and TRBJ1-2; D is unclear. Trimming removed 4 bases from V and 5 bases from J, with 11 bases in between. The CDR3 loop spans 13 amino acids. CDR1 and CDR2 (germline): SGHTA, FQGNSA.